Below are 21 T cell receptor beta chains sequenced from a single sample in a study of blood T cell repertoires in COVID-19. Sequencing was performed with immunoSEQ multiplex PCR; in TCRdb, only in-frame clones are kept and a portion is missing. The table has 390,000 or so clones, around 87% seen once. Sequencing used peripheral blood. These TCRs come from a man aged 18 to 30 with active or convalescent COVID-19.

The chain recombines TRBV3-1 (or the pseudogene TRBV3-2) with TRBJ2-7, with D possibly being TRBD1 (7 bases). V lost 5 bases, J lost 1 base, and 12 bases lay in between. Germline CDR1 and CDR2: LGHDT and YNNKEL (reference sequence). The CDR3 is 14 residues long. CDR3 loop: CASSWRDRSYEQYF. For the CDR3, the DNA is TGTGCCAGCAGCTGGCGGGACAGATCCTACGAGCAGTACTTC.

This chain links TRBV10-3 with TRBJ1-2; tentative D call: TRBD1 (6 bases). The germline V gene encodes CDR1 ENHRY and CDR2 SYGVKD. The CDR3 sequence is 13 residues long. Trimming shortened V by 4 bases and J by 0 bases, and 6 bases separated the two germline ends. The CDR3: CAISGQANYGYTF. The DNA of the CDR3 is TGTGCCATCAGTGGACAGGCTAACTATGGCTACACCTTC.

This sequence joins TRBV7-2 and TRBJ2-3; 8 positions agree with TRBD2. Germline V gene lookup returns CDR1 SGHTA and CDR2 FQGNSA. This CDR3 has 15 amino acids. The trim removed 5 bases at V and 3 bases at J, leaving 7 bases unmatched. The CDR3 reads CASSVGGGPTDTQYF. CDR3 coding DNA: TGTGCCAGCAGCGTCGGGGGGGGGCCTACAGATACGCAGTATTTT.

The CDR3 nucleotides are TGTGCCACCGCTGGGACTAGCGGGGGGTCCCACCAAGAGACCCAGTACTTC. Translated: CATAGTSGGSHQETQYF. The J gene is TRBJ2-5, the V gene TRBV15; 15 nucleotides line up with TRBD2. The V gene end was trimmed by 8 bases and the J gene end by 0 bases; junction bases not matched to a gene: 7. This CDR3 has 17 residues. CDR1 is LNHNV and CDR2 is YYDKDF in the germline V gene (reference sequence).

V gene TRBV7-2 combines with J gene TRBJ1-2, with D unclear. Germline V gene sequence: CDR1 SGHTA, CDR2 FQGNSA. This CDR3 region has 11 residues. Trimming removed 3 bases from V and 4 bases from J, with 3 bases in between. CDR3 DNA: TGTGCCAGCAGCTTGAGCTATGGCTACACCTTC. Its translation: CASSLSYGYTF.

The CDR3 region has the DNA TGTGCCAGCAGTTACTCGCTAGCGGGGGCCTACGAGCAGTACTTC. It encodes CASSYSLAGAYEQYF. The chain links TRBV6-2 or TRBV6-3 to TRBJ2-7; TRBD2 aligns across 10 bases. The CDR3 consists of 15 residues. After removal of 0 bases from V and 2 bases from J, the junction contained 1 base not matched to a gene. In germline, CDR1 is MNHEY, CDR2 SVGEGT.

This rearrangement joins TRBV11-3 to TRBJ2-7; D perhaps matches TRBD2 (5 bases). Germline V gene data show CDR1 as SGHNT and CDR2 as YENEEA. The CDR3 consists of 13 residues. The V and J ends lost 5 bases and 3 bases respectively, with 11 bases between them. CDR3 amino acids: CASSADGDYEQYF. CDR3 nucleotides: TGTGCCAGCAGCGCGGACGGGGACTACGAGCAGTACTTC.

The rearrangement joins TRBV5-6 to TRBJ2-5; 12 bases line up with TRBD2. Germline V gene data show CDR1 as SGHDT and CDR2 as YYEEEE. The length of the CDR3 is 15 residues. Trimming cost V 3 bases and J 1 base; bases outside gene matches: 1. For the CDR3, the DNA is TGTGCCAGCAGCTCTAGCGGGGGGGCCCAAGAGACCCAGTACTTC. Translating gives CASSSSGGAQETQYF.

Here the CDR3 DNA reads TGTGCCAGCAGCCCCTGTCCTAGCGGAAACACCGGGGAGCTGTTTTTT. Translation: CASSPCPSGNTGELFF. The chain couples TRBV12-1 to TRBJ2-2; no check of the table's D call, TRBD2, against the DNA was made. TRBV12-1 is termed a pseudogene. This CDR3 has 16 amino acids.

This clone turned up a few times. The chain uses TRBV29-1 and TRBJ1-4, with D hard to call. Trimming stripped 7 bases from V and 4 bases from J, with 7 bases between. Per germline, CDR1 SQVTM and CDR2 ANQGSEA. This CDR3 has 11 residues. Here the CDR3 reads CSAYSNEKLFF. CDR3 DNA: TGCAGCGCCTACAGTAATGAAAAACTGTTTTTT.

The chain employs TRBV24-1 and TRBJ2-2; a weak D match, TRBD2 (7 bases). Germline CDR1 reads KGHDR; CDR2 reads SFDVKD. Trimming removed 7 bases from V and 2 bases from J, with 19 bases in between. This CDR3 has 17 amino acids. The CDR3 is CATRERGGLSNTGELFF. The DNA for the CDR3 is TGTGCCACCAGGGAGAGGGGGGGACTATCTAACACCGGGGAGCTGTTTTTT.

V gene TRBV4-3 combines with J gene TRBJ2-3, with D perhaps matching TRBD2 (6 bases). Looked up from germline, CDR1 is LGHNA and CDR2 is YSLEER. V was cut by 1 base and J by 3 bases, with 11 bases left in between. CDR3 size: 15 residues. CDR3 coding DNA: TGCGCCAGCAGCCAAGGAGGCGGGGCGACAGATACGCAGTATTTT. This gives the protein CASSQGGGATDTQYF.

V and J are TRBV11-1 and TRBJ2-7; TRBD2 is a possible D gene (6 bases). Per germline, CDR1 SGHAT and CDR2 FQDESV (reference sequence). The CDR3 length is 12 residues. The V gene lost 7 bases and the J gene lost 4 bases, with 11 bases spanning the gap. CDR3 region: CASTKSGYEQYF. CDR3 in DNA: TGTGCCAGCACCAAAAGCGGGTACGAGCAGTACTTC. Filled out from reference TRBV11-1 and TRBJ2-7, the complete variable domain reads EAEVAQSPRYKITEKSQAVAFWCDPISGHATLYWYRQILGQGPELLVQFQDESVVDDSQLPKDRFSAERLKGVDSTLKIQPAELGDSAMYLCASTKSGYEQYFGPGTRLTVT.

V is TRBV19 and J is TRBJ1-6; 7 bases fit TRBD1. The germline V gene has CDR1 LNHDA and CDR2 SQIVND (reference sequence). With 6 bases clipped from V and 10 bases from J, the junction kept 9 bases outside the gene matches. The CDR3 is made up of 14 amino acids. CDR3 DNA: TGTGCCAGTAGGAAAACAGGGGATAGCTCACCCCTCCACTTT. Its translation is CASRKTGDSSPLHF.

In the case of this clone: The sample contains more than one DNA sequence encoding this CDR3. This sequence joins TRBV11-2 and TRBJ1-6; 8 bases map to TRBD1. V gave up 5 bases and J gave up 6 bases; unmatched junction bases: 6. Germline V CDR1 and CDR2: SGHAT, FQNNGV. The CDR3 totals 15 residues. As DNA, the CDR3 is TGTGCCAGCAGCCCCAGGACAGGGATTAATTCACCCCTCCACTTT. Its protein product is CASSPRTGINSPLHF.

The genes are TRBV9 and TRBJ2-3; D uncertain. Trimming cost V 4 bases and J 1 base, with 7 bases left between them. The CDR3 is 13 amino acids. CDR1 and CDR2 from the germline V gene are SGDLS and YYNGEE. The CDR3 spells CASSPFGTDTQYF. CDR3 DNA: TGTGCCAGCAGCCCCTTCGGCACAGATACGCAGTATTTT.

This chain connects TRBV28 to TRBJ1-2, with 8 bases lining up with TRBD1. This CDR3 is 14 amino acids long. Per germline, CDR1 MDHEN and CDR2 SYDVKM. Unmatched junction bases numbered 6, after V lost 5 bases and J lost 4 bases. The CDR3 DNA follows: TGTGCCAGCAGTACTCAGGGGGCTCGCTATGGCTACACCTTC. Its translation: CASSTQGARYGYTF.

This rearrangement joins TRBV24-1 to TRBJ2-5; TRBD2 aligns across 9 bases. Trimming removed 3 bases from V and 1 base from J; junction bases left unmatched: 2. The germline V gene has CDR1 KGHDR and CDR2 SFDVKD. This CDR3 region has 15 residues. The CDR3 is CATSDPRGGQETQYF. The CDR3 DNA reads TGTGCCACCAGTGATCCGCGGGGGGGCCAAGAGACCCAGTACTTC.

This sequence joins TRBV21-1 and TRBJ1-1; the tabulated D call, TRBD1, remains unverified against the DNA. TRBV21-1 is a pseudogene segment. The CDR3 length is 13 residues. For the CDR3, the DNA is TGTGCCAGCAGTCACGGGACAGGCCCTGAAGCTTTCTTT. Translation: CASSHGTGPEAFF.

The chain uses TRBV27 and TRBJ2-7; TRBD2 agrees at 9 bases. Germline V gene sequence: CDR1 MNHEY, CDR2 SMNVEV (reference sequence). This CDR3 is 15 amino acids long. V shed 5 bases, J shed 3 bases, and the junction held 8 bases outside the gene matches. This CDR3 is CASSDRAGGFYEQYF. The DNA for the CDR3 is TGTGCCAGCAGTGATAGAGCGGGAGGATTCTACGAGCAGTACTTC.

The CDR3 DNA sequence: TGTGCCAGCAGCATTGGCGGTTTACGAAGACAGTTAAGGGAGACCCAGTACTTC. Its protein is CASSIGGLRRQLRETQYF. The chain links TRBV28 to TRBJ2-5, with D maybe TRBD1 (5 bases). The ends were cut back, 6 bases at V and 5 bases at J, with 28 bases in the middle. There are 18 residues in the CDR3. Germline-derived CDR1 and CDR2 are MDHEN and SYDVKM.